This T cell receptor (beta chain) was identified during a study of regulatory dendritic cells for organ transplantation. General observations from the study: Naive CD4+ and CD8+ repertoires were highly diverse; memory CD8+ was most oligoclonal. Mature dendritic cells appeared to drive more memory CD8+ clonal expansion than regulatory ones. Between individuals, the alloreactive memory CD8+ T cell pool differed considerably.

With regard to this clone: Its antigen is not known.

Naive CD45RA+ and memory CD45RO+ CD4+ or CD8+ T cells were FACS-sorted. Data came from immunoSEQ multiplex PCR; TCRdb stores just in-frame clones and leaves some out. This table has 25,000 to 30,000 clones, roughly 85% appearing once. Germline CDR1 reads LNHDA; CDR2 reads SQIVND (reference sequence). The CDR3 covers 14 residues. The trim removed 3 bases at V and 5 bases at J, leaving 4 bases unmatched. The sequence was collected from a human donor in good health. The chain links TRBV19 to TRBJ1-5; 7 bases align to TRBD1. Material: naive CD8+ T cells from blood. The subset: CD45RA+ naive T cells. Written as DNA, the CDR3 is TGTGCCAGTAGTATCCGCAGGGGGGATCAGCCCCAGCATTTT. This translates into CASSIRRGDQPQHF.